The subject of this entry is one T cell receptor beta chain. These data originate in a study of control samples from healthy donors and cancer patients. V gave up 3 bases and J gave up 9 bases, with 17 bases separating them. The germline CDR1 and CDR2 sequences are MNHEY and SMNVEV (reference sequence). This CDR3 has 14 amino acids. Profiled with immunoSEQ multiplex PCR; TCRdb holds only in-frame clones, not every one. The repertoire holds 150,000 to 200,000 clones, with just under 95% as singletons. This receptor was obtained from a woman in her sixties or seventies in good health. The chain carries TRBV27 and TRBJ2-5; D perhaps matches TRBD2 (6 bases). Sequences were obtained from blood. CDR3 DNA sequence: TGTGCCAGCAGTTTGGGTTACGGCGGGGCGGCCCAGTACTTC. It translates to CASSLGYGGAAQYF.